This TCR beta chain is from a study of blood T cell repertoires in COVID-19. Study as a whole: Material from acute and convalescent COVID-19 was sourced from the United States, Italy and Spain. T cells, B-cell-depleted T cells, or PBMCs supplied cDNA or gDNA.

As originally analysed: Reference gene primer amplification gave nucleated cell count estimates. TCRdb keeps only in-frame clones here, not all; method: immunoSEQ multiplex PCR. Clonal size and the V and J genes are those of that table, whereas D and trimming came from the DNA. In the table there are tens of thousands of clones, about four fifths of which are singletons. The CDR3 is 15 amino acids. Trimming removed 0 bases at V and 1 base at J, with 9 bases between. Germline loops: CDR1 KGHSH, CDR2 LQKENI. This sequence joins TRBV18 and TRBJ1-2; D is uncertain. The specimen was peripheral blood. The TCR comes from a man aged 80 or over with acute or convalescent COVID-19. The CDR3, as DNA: TGTGCCAGCTCACCACCGGAGAGTTTTAACTATGGCTACACCTTC. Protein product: CASSPPESFNYGYTF.